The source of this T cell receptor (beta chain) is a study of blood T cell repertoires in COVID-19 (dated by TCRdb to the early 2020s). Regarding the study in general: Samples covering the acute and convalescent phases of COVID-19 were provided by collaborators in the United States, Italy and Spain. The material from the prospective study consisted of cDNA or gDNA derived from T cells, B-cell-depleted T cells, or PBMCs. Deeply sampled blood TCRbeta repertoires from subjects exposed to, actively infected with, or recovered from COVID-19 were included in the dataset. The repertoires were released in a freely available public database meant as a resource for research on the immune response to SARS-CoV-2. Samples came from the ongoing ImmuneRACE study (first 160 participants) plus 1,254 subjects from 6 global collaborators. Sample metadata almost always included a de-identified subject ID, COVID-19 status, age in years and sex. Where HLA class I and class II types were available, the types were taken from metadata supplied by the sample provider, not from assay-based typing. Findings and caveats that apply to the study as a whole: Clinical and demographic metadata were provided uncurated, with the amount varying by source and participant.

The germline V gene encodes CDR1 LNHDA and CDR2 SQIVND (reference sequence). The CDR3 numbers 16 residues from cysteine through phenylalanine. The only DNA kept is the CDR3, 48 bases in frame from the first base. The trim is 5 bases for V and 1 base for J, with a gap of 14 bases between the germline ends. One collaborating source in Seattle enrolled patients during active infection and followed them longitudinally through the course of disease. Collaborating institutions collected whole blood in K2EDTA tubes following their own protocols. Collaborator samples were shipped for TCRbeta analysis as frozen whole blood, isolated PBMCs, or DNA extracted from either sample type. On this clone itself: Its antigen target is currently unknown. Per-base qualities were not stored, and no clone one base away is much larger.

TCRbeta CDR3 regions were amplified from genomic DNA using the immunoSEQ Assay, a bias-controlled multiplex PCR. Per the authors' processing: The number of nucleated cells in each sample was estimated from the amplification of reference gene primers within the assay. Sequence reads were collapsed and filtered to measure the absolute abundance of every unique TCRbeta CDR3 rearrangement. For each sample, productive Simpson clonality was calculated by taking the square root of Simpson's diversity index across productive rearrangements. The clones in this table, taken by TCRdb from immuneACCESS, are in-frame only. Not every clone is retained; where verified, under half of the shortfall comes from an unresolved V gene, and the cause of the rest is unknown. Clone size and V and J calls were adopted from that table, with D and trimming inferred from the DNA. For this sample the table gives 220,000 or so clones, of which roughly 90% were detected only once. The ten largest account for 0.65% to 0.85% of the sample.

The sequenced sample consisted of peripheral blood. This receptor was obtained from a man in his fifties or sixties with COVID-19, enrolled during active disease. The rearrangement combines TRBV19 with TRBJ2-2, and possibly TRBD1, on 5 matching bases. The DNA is TGTGCCAGTAGTCTGAACCAGGGTGTGAACACCGGGGAGCTGTTTTTT. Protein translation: CASSLNQGVNTGELFF.